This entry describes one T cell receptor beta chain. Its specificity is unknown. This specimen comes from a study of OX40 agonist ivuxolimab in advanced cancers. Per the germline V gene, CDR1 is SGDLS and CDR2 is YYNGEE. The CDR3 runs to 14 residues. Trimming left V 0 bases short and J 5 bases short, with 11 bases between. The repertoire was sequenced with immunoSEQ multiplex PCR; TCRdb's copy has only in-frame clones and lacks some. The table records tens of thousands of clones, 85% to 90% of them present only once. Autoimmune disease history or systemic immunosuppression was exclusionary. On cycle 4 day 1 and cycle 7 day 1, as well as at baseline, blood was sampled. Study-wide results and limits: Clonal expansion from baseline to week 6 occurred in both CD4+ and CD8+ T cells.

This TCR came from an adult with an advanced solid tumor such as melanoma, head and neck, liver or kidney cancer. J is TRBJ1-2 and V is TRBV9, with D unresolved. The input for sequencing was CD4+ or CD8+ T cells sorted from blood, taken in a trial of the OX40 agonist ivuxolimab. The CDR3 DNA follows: TGTGCCAGCAGCGTAGAGGCAGAAGGTTATGGCTACACCTTC. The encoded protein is CASSVEAEGYGYTF.